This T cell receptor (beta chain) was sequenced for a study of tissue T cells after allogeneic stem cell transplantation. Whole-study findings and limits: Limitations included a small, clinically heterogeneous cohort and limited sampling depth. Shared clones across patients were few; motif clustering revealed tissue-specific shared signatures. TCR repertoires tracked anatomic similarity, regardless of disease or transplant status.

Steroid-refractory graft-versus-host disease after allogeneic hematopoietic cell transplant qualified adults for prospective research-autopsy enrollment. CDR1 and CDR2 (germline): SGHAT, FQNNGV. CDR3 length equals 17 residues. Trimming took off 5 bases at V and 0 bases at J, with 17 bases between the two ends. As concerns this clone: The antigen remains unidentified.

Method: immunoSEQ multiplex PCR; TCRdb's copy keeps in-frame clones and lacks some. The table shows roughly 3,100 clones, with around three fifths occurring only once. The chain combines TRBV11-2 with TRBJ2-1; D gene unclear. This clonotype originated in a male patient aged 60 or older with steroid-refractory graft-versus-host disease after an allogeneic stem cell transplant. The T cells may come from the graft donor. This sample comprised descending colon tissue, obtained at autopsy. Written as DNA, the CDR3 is TGTGCCAGCAGCCCCCGCCTTTCTAAGAGCTCCTACAATGAGCAGTTCTTC. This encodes CASSPRLSKSSYNEQFF.